One sample yielded the 23 T cell receptor beta chains listed below, sequenced in a study of technical replicates of blood from a handful of donors. Libraries were prepared by immunoSEQ multiplex PCR; TCRdb keeps only in-frame clonotypes and omits some of them. Among almost 70,000 clones, approximately 90% were seen once, and the ten largest hold 4.5% to 5%. Specimen: PBMCs. These receptors all stem from a human donor in good health. Some clones in this sample may be carry-over from other donors' samples.

In nucleotides, the CDR3 is TGTGCCAGCAGTCTACAGGGCGTCGGTATCTATGGCTACACCTTC. Residues: CASSLQGVGIYGYTF. The V gene is TRBV27, the J gene TRBJ1-2, with D maybe TRBD1 (6 bases). Germline V gene lookup returns CDR1 MNHEY and CDR2 SMNVEV (reference sequence). V dropped 5 bases and J dropped 4 bases, with 17 bases sitting between them. The CDR3 length is 15 residues.

The genes are TRBV2 and TRBJ1-1; 7 bases line up with TRBD1. Germline values: CDR1 SNHLY, CDR2 FYNNEI. The CDR3 consists of 17 residues. The trim removed 3 bases at V and 1 base at J, leaving 11 bases unmatched. The CDR3 region is CASSEGLRGFGNTEAFF. The CDR3 DNA reads TGTGCCAGCAGTGAGGGCCTCAGGGGGTTCGGGAACACTGAAGCTTTCTTT.

As DNA, the CDR3 is TGCAGCGTTAGTAAAACGGACAGGGAAAATGGCTACACCTTC. This codes for CSVSKTDRENGYTF. The gene calls are TRBV29-1 and TRBJ1-2, with TRBD1 matching over 8 bases. This CDR3 contains 14 residues. The J segment lost 6 bases and the V segment lost 5 bases, leaving 11 bases of the junction unmatched. Germline V gene sequence: CDR1 SQVTM, CDR2 ANQGSEA.

The chain employs TRBV9 and TRBJ2-7; TRBD1 matches 8 bases. The CDR3 is 15 residues long. CDR1 SGDLS and CDR2 YYNGEE come from the germline V gene. V lost 4 bases and J lost 1; bases outside the gene matches: 7. The CDR3 here is CASSPDRVASYEQYF. The CDR3 bases are TGTGCCAGCAGCCCGGACAGGGTGGCATCCTACGAGCAGTACTTC.

V gene TRBV29-1 combines with J gene TRBJ2-2, with 8 bases aligning to TRBD2. The CDR3 runs 17 residues. Trimming took 4 bases from V and 6 from J; bases not matched to a gene: 16. The germline V gene has CDR1 SQVTM and CDR2 ANQGSEA. The CDR3 loop is CSVVHSRRKAGAGELFF. The CDR3 region has the DNA TGCAGCGTTGTGCATTCCCGTCGGAAAGCGGGAGCCGGGGAGCTGTTTTTT.

The rearrangement joins TRBV5-6 to TRBJ1-2, with 10 bases fitting TRBD1. The CDR3 contains 15 residues. CDR1 and CDR2 from the germline V gene are SGHDT and YYEEEE. J lost 4 bases, V lost 5 bases, and 8 bases had no gene match. CDR3 amino acids: CASRDEGTGVYGYTF. The CDR3 DNA follows: TGTGCCAGCAGGGATGAGGGGACAGGGGTCTATGGCTACACCTTC.

This rearrangement joins TRBV7-2 to TRBJ2-1; TRBD2 might be the D (5 bases). Trimming shortened V by 1 base and J by 9 bases, and 10 bases separated the two germline ends. This CDR3 is 13 amino acids long. Looked up from germline, CDR1 is SGHTA and CDR2 is FQGNSA. Here the CDR3 reads CASSLGGPAEQFF. CDR3 bases: TGTGCCAGCAGCTTAGGAGGGCCCGCTGAGCAGTTCTTC.

The J gene is TRBJ2-3, the V gene TRBV6-6; D is possibly TRBD2 (6 bases). The V end lost 1 base, the J end lost 0 bases, and 8 bases lay between the germline ends. Germline V gene lookup returns CDR1 MNHNY and CDR2 SVGAGI (reference sequence). This CDR3 contains 15 residues. The CDR3 here is CASSYYGGSTDTQYF. The CDR3 DNA reads TGTGCCAGCAGTTACTATGGGGGGAGCACAGATACGCAGTATTTT.

The rearrangement links TRBV12-5 to TRBJ2-1; 12 positions agree with TRBD1. Germline V lookup: CDR1 LGHNT, CDR2 FRNRAP. The CDR3 contains 13 residues. J gave up 9 bases and V 6 bases, and 3 bases lay outside the gene matches. CDR3 in amino acids: CASGRDRGLEQFF. The CDR3 DNA is TGTGCTAGTGGCAGGGACAGGGGGCTTGAGCAGTTCTTC.

The chain combines TRBV9 with TRBJ2-7; D might be TRBD2 (6 bases). CDR3 length equals 16 residues. CDR1 and CDR2 from the germline V gene are SGDLS and YYNGEE. Trimming removed 0 bases at V and 7 bases at J, with 20 bases between. As DNA, the CDR3 is TGTGCCAGCAGCGTAGCGGGCGGGATTAGTGGGGAGGAGCAGTACTTC. It is translated as CASSVAGGISGEEQYF.

V and J are TRBV7-2 and TRBJ1-1; D not certain. Germline V gives CDR1 SGHTA, CDR2 FQGNSA. V lost 1 base, J lost 5 bases, and 11 bases lay in between. This CDR3 has 14 amino acids. The CDR3 DNA is TGTGCCAGCAGCTTAGTATCTAGAGGGACTGAAGCTTTCTTT. It specifies CASSLVSRGTEAFF. The full variable domain, its missing parts supplied by reference TRBV7-2 and TRBJ1-1, is GAGVSQSPSNKVTEKGKDVELRCDPISGHTALYWYRQSLGQGLEFLIYFQGNSAPDKSGLPSDRFSAERTGGSVSTLTIQRTQQEDSAVYLCASSLVSRGTEAFFGQGTRLTVV.

For the CDR3, the DNA is TGTGCCAGCAGCTTATCCGGGACAGGTGTCGAGGCGCAGTATTTT. The encoded protein is CASSLSGTGVEAQYF. This chain links TRBV11-3 with TRBJ2-3, with TRBD1 identical over 8 bases. This CDR3 comprises 15 residues. The trim removed 2 bases at V and 10 bases at J, leaving 11 bases unmatched. Germline lookup yields CDR1 SGHNT and CDR2 YENEEA.

The chain couples TRBV2 to TRBJ2-3, with 11 positions matching TRBD1. Losses at the gene ends were 7 bases for V and 14 bases for J; bases not matched to a gene: 8. This CDR3 has 12 residues. Germline assignment: CDR1 SNHLY and CDR2 FYNNEI. The DNA of the CDR3 is TGTGCCAGCACCTTGGACAGGGGGCCCCCGTATTTT. Residues: CASTLDRGPPYF.

This chain links TRBV11-2 with TRBJ2-5; 7 bases line up with TRBD1. Germline loops: CDR1 SGHAT, CDR2 FQNNGV. This CDR3 contains 15 residues. Trimming at V came to 5 bases and at J to 1 base, leaving 7 bases not matched to a gene. CDR3 residues: CASSLTGTAQETQYF. CDR3 bases: TGTGCCAGCAGCCTGACCGGGACAGCCCAAGAGACCCAGTACTTC.

The CDR3 is CASSLSDRGEGLFF. The CDR3 DNA follows: TGTGCCAGCAGTTTATCGGACAGGGGGGAAGGGCTGTTTTTT. The chain links TRBV27 to TRBJ1-4; TRBD1 aligns across 10 bases. The V gene end was trimmed by 0 bases and the J gene end by 14 bases; junction bases not matched to a gene: 6. Germline loops: CDR1 MNHEY, CDR2 SMNVEV (reference sequence). The CDR3 loop spans 14 amino acids.

The CDR3 sequence is CASRYSGSRTDTQYF. In DNA form, the CDR3 reads TGTGCCAGCAGATATAGCGGGAGCCGCACAGATACGCAGTATTTT. The V call is TRBV2, the J call TRBJ2-3; 9 bases agree with TRBD2. The germline CDR1 and CDR2 sequences are SNHLY and FYNNEI. The CDR3 is 15 amino acids. Trimming took 6 bases from V and 1 from J; bases not matched to a gene: 5.

V and J are TRBV27 and TRBJ2-1; 14 nucleotides match TRBD2. Trimming cost V 6 bases and J 7 bases; bases outside gene matches: 14. CDR1 and CDR2 from the germline V gene are MNHEY and SMNVEV (reference sequence). This CDR3 has 18 residues. For the CDR3, the DNA is TGTGCCAGCAGCGGGGGTCCCGGGACTAGCGGGGGAGGGAATGAGCAGTTCTTC. Protein product: CASSGGPGTSGGGNEQFF.

The chain recombines TRBV2 with TRBJ1-5; TRBD1 matches at 7 bases. The CDR3 loop spans 14 amino acids. Germline trimming cut 6 bases from V and 0 bases from J; bases unmatched to any gene: 2. Germline V gene data show CDR1 as SNHLY and CDR2 as FYNNEI. This CDR3 is CASRQGTSNQPQHF. The DNA for the CDR3 is TGTGCCAGCAGACAGGGGACTAGCAATCAGCCCCAGCATTTT. Supplemented by reference TRBV2 and TRBJ1-5, the full variable domain reads EPEVTQTPSHQVTQMGQEVILRCVPISNHLYFYWYRQILGQKVEFLVSFYNNEISEKSEIFDDQFSVERPDGSNFTLKIRSTKLEDSAMYFCASRQGTSNQPQHFGDGTRLSIL.

The chain has TRBV7-2 and TRBJ1-5; 9 positions agree with TRBD1. The V segment lost 5 bases and the J segment 4 bases; nucleotides outside the gene matches: 3. The CDR3 extends over 14 amino acids. The V gene's germline CDR1 is SGHTA and CDR2 FQGNSA. The DNA of the CDR3 is TGTGCCAGCAGCATGACAGGGGGAAATCAGCCCCAGCATTTT. Amino acid sequence: CASSMTGGNQPQHF.

This sequence joins TRBV7-9 and TRBJ2-1; D is possibly TRBD2 (5 bases). Trimming left V 1 base short and J 7 bases short, with 11 bases between. Looked up from germline, CDR1 is SEHNR and CDR2 is FQNEAQ (reference sequence). This CDR3 spans 14 amino acids. The CDR3 DNA is TGTGCCAGCAGCTTAGAGGGAGCACGGAATGAGCAGTTCTTC. Translated, it gives CASSLEGARNEQFF.

The chain uses TRBV9 and TRBJ1-2; the D is unclear. V was shortened by 5 bases and J by 0 bases, with 11 bases between the two germline ends. CDR1 is SGDLS and CDR2 is YYNGEE in the germline V gene. This CDR3 is built from 14 residues. Written as DNA, the CDR3 is TGTGCCAGCAGTGAGACGGGAGCTAACTATGGCTACACCTTC. As protein: CASSETGANYGYTF.

The rearrangement joins TRBV10-3 to TRBJ2-1; 11 positions match TRBD1. The V gene end was trimmed by 3 bases and the J gene end by 7 bases; junction bases not matched to a gene: 8. This CDR3 is 16 amino acids long. The germline V gene encodes CDR1 ENHRY and CDR2 SYGVKD. CDR3 nucleotide sequence: TGTGCCATCAGTGACCGGACAGGGGGCGGAAGAAATGAGCAGTTCTTC. Translating it yields CAISDRTGGGRNEQFF.

The chain links TRBV5-1 to TRBJ1-2, with TRBD1 matching 7 bases. In germline, CDR1 is SGHRS, CDR2 YFSETQ. V shed 1 base, J shed 8 bases, and the junction held 8 bases outside the gene matches. The CDR3 contains 14 residues. For the CDR3, the DNA is TGCGCCAGCAGCTTGAGAGGCAGGGGGGAAGGCTACACCTTC. Protein: CASSLRGRGEGYTF.